This TCR beta chain derives from a study of blood T cell repertoires in COVID-19. About the research overall: COVID-19 samples from acute and convalescent phases originated in the United States, Italy and Spain.

Per the authors' pipeline: Estimates of nucleated cell counts were drawn from the amplification of reference gene primers. Measured with immunoSEQ multiplex PCR; TCRdb has only the in-frame clones, and not every one. Clonal size and the V and J genes are those of that table, whereas D and trimming came from the DNA. Among approximately 150,000 clones listed, approximately 88% were seen once. Enrolled through a virtual design, the participants were between roughly 18 and 90 years of age and came from some 26 US areas. This TCR was sampled from a man between 70 and 80 years old who had been exposed to COVID-19. Sequenced sample: PBMCs or T cells enriched from blood (not recorded which).

In DNA form, the CDR3 reads TGTGCCAGTAGTGCCCGACCAGGTGGCTACACCTTC. Translated, it gives CASSARPGGYTF. The chain uses TRBV19 and TRBJ1-2; D gene ambiguous. The length of the CDR3 is 12 residues. V was trimmed by 5 bases and J by 7 bases, leaving 11 bases between them. The germline gives CDR1 LNHDA, CDR2 SQIVND (reference sequence).